This entry concerns a single TCR beta chain. The antigen remains unidentified. The sample originates from a study of CD8 T cells in ankylosing spondylitis. Points from the study as a whole: A TCR beta motif of several highly homologous variants seemed to mark ankylosing spondylitis blood. In synovial fluid and blood from reactive arthritis, some motif variants were previously reported. Matched synovial fluid from ankylosing spondylitis patients was reported to be enriched for disease-linked clones.

Quantitative 5'-RACE was performed with molecular barcodes, and it yielded the TCR beta libraries. One entry per CDR3 protein results from TCRdb running MiXCR on the 5' RACE reads. The sample carries some 90,000 distinct CDR3 sequences, around 25% recorded once. This CDR3 has 12 residues. Trimming took off 8 bases at V and 6 bases at J, with 13 bases between the two ends. Germline V gene lookup returns CDR1 MDHEN and CDR2 SYDVKM. The material sequenced was blood, either unsorted or a sorted T cell fraction (not recorded which). The TCR was taken from a male donor with ankylosing spondylitis or in good health (not recorded which). The J gene is TRBJ1-2, the V gene TRBV28; D might be TRBD1 (5 bases). CDR3 coding DNA: TGTGCCAGCCGGGGACCAAGGAATGGCTACACCTTC. Protein sequence: CASRGPRNGYTF.